The source of this T cell receptor (beta chain) is a study of cytomegalovirus exposure and HLA in healthy donors. J lost 5 bases, V lost 7 bases, and 9 bases had no gene match. The CDR3 is 13 amino acids. Germline CDR1 reads SQVTM; CDR2 reads ANQGSEA. Use of 60 Vbeta and 13 Jbeta primers characterized the PCR. Sequenced by immunoSEQ multiplex PCR; TCRdb stores in-frame clones only, minus some. The sample records 70,000 or so clones, more than 80% being singletons. The V gene is TRBV29-1, the J gene TRBJ2-7, with TRBD1 identical over 9 bases. Input material: PBMCs. This receptor was taken from a woman aged 30 to 39 in good health and CMV-seronegative. The chain's CDR3 is CSGLGQGANEQYF. The CDR3 region has the DNA TGCAGCGGGCTGGGACAGGGAGCCAACGAGCAGTACTTC.